The present T cell receptor beta chain was sequenced within a study of graft-versus-host responses after intestinal transplantation. Turning to the study itself: The transplants performed in recipients were multivisceral, liver-intestinal, or isolated intestinal. Anti-thymocyte globulin induction preceded approximately three years of tacrolimus and steroid maintenance in all recipients.

TCRdb keeps only in-frame clones here, not all; method: immunoSEQ multiplex PCR. The sample lists 60,000 to 80,000 clones, less than 95% occurring once. As regards this clone: Antigen specificity is unknown.

From germline, CDR1 is LNHDA and CDR2 SQIVND (reference sequence). CDR3 length: 15 amino acids. V was shortened by 6 bases and J by 4 bases, with 13 bases between the two germline ends. The chain recombines TRBV19 with TRBJ1-6; the D gene is possibly TRBD1 (6 bases). This specimen was unstimulated CD8+ T cells sorted from spleen or lymph node cells, taken before intestinal transplant. This receptor was obtained from a human donor who received an intestinal transplant. This CDR3 is CASSQGQPYNSPLHF. The DNA of the CDR3 is TGTGCCAGTAGCCAGGGACAACCGTATAATTCACCCCTCCACTTT.